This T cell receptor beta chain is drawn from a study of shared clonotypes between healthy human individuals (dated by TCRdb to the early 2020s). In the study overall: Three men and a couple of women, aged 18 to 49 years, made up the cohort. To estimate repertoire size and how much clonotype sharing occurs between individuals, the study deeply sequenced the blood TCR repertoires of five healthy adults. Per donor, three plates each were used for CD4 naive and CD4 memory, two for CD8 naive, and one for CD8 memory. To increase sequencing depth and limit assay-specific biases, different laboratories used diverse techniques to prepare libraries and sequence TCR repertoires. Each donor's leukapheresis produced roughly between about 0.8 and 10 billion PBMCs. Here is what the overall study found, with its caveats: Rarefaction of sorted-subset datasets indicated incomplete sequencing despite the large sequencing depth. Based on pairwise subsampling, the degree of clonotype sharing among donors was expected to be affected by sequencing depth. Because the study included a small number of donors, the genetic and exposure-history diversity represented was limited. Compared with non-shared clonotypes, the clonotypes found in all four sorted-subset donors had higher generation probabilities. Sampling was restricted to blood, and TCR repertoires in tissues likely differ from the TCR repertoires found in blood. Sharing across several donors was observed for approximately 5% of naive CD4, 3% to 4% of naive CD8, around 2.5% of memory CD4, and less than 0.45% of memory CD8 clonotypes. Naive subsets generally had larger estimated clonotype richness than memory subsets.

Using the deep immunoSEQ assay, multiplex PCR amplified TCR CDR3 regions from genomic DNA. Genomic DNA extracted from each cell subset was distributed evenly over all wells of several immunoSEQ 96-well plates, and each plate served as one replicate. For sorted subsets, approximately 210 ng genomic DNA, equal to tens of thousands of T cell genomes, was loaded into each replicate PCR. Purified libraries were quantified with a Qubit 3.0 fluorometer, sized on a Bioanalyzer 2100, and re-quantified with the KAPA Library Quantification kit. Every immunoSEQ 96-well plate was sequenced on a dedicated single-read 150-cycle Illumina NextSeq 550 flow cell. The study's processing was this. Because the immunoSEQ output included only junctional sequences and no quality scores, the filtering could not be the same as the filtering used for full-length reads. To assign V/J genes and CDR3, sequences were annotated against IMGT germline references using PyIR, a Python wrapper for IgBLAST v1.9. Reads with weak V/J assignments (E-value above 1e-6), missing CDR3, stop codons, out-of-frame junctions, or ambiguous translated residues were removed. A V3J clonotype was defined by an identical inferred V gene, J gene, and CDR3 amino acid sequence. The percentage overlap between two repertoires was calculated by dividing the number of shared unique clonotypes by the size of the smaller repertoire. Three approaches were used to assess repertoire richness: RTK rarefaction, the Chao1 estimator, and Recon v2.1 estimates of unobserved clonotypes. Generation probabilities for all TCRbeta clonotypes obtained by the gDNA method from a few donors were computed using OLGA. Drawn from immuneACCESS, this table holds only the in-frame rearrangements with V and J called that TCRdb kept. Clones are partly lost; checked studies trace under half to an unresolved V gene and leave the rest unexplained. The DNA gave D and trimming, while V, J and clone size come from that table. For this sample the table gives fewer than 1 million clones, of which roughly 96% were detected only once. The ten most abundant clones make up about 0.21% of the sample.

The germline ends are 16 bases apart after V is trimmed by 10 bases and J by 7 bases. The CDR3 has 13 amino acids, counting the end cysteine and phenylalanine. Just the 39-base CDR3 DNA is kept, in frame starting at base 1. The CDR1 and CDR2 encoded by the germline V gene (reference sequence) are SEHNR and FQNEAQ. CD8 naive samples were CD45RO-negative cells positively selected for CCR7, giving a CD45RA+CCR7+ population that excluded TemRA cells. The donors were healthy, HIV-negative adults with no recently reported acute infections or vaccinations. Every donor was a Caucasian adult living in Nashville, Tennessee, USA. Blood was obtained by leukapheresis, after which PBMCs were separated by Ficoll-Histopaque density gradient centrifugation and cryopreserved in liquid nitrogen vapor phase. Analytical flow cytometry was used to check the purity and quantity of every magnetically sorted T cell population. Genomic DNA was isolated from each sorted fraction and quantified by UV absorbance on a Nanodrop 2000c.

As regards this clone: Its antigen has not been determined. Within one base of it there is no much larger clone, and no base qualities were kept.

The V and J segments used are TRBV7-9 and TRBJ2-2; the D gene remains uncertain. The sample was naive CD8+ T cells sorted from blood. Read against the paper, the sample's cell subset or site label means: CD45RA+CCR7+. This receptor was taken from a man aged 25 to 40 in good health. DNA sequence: TGTGCCACCCTTAGTATCAAGGTCGGGGAGCTGTTTTTT. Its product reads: CATLSIKVGELFF.